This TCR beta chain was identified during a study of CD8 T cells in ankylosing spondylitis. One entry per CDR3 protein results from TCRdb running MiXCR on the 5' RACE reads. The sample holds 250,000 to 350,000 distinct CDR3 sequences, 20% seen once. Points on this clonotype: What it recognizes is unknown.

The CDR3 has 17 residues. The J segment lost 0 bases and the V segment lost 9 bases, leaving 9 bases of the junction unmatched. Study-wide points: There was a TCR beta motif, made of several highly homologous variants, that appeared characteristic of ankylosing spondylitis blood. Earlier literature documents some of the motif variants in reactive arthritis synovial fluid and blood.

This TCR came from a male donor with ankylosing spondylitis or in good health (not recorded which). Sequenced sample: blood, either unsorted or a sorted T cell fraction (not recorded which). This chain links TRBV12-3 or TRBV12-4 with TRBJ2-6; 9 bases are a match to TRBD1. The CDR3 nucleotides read TGTGCCAGTACTAAAACAGGGGGCCTCTCTGGGGCCAACGTCCTGACTTTC. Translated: CASTKTGGLSGANVLTF.